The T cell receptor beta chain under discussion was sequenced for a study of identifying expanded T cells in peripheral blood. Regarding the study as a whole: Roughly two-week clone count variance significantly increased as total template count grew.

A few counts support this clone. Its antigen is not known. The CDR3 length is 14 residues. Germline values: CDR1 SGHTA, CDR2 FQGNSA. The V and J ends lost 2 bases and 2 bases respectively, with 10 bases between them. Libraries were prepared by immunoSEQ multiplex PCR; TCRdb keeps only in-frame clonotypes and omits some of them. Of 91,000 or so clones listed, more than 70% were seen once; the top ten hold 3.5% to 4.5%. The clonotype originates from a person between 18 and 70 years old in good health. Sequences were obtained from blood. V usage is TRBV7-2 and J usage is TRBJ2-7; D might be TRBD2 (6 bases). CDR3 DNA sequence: TGTGCCAGCAGCTTATCCCCGGGAGCCTACGAGCAGTACTTC. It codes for CASSLSPGAYEQYF.